The next 21 T cell receptor beta chains were all read from a single sample in a study of CD8+ T cells in alopecia areata. Sequencing relied on a cDNA template that was reverse transcribed from extracted RNA. Profiling relied on immunoSEQ multiplex PCR, and the TCRdb table lists in-frame clones only, not all of them. In the table there are 80,000 to 100,000 clones, around 38% of which are singletons. The sequenced sample was CD4+ T cells sorted from blood. These receptors were obtained from a human donor with alopecia areata.

This chain connects TRBV6-5 to TRBJ2-1, with TRBD2 matching 9 bases. This CDR3 is 14 amino acids long. V was pared by 5 bases and J by 6 bases, with 5 bases of the junction left unmatched. Germline-derived CDR1 and CDR2 are MNHEY and SVGAGI. The CDR3 loop reads CASSPGLASNEQFF. Written as DNA, the CDR3 is TGTGCCAGCAGTCCGGGACTAGCATCCAATGAGCAGTTCTTC.

V gene TRBV29-1 combines with J gene TRBJ1-4; 7 nucleotides line up with TRBD1. Germline-derived CDR1 and CDR2 are SQVTM and ANQGSEA. V trimming: 4 bases; J trimming: 6 bases; junction bases outside the gene matches: 5. The CDR3 length is 13 residues. The chain's CDR3 is CSVVRQGDEKLFF. CDR3 coding DNA: TGCAGCGTTGTGCGACAGGGTGATGAAAAACTGTTTTTT. The full variable domain, with the rest looked up from reference TRBV29-1 and TRBJ1-4, is SAVISQKPSRDICQRGTSLTIQCQVDSQVTMMFWYRQQPGQSLTLIATANQGSEATYESGFVIDKFPISRPNLTFSTLTVSNMSPEDSSIYLCSVVRQGDEKLFFGSGTQLSVL.

The gene calls are TRBV7-8 and TRBJ2-7, with 7 positions matching TRBD1. This CDR3 region has 14 residues. The germline V gene encodes CDR1 SGHVS and CDR2 FQNEAQ. With 5 bases clipped from V and 11 bases from J, the junction kept 15 bases outside the gene matches. The CDR3 region is CASSPPRRQGTKYF. CDR3 bases: TGTGCCAGCAGCCCCCCCCGCCGACAGGGTACCAAGTACTTC.

The chain has TRBV29-1 and TRBJ2-7; unclear D gene. This CDR3 has 14 amino acids. Trimming took off 4 bases at V and 2 bases at J, with 15 bases between the two ends. CDR1 is SQVTM and CDR2 is ANQGSEA in the germline V gene. CDR3 region: CSVGSALPPYEQYF. The CDR3 region has the DNA TGCAGCGTTGGGAGCGCCCTCCCCCCCTACGAGCAGTACTTC.

A few counts support this clone. The gene calls are TRBV28 and TRBJ2-5; 7 bases agree with TRBD2. Per germline, CDR1 MDHEN and CDR2 SYDVKM. V shed 7 bases, J shed 6 bases, and the junction held 17 bases outside the gene matches. The CDR3 totals 16 residues. The CDR3 DNA follows: TGTGCCAGCACCACCCTAGCTGGCGGGAGTAGGCAGACCCAGTACTTC. Amino acids: CASTTLAGGSRQTQYF.

The chain links TRBV18 to TRBJ2-7; D is undetermined. Trimming pared 2 bases from V and 0 bases from J, leaving 14 bases between. Germline assignment: CDR1 KGHSH and CDR2 LQKENI. The CDR3 loop spans 16 amino acids. CDR3 in amino acids: CASSPSVPSYSYEQYF. In nucleotides, the CDR3 is TGTGCCAGCTCACCATCAGTGCCAAGCTACTCCTACGAGCAGTACTTC.

V usage is TRBV7-9 and J usage is TRBJ2-4; possible D gene TRBD1, 6 bases. The CDR3 covers 15 residues. The V gene lost 5 bases and the J gene lost 2 bases, with 13 bases spanning the gap. Germline V gene data show CDR1 as SEHNR and CDR2 as FQNEAQ (reference sequence). CDR3 residues: CASSRGQYPKNIQYF. The CDR3 DNA reads as TGTGCCAGCAGCCGGGGACAATACCCCAAAAACATTCAGTACTTC.

The J gene is TRBJ2-7, the V gene TRBV18; D not resolved. Germline-derived CDR1 and CDR2 are KGHSH and LQKENI. The CDR3 extends over 14 amino acids. Trimming took off 1 base at V and 3 bases at J, with 10 bases between the two ends. CDR3: CASSPRITDYEQYF. Written as DNA, the CDR3 is TGTGCCAGCTCACCACGGATCACGGACTACGAGCAGTACTTC.

The V call is TRBV11-2, the J call TRBJ2-2, with D hard to call. The germline V gene has CDR1 SGHAT and CDR2 FQNNGV. V dropped 0 bases and J dropped 3 bases, with 5 bases sitting between them. The CDR3 consists of 14 residues. The CDR3 sequence is CASSLDFDTGELFF. The CDR3 bases are TGTGCCAGCAGCTTAGACTTCGACACCGGGGAGCTGTTTTTT.

The genes are TRBV27 and TRBJ2-4; perhaps D is TRBD1 or TRBD2 (5 bases each). Per the germline V gene, CDR1 is MNHEY and CDR2 is SMNVEV (reference sequence). Trimming cost V 5 bases and J 1 base, with 18 bases left between them. This CDR3 is 17 amino acids long. The CDR3 spells CASSVRGPKLAKNIQYF. In nucleotides, the CDR3 is TGTGCCAGCAGTGTCCGGGGCCCGAAGTTGGCCAAAAACATTCAGTACTTC.

The V and J genes are TRBV28 and TRBJ1-1; perhaps TRBD1 as D (6 bases). Germline V lookup: CDR1 MDHEN, CDR2 SYDVKM. CDR3 length equals 14 residues. V lost 6 bases to trimming and J lost 0 bases, with 11 bases between them. The CDR3 protein is CASRTGHLNTEAFF. The CDR3 bases are TGTGCCAGCAGGACGGGACACCTGAACACTGAAGCTTTCTTT. Full variable domain (missing parts from reference TRBV28 and TRBJ1-1): DVKVTQSSRYLVKRTGEKVFLECVQDMDHENMFWYRQDPGLGLRLIYFSYDVKMKEKGDIPEGYSVSREKKERFSLILESASTNQTSMYLCASRTGHLNTEAFFGQGTRLTVV.

The rearrangement uses TRBV11-2 and TRBJ2-3, with D uncertain. The CDR3 runs 16 residues. The V gene's germline CDR1 is SGHAT and CDR2 FQNNGV. Between the trimmed V and J ends, which lost 5 bases and 0 bases, there was a span of 15 bases. CDR3 nucleotides: TGTGCCAGCAGCCTTCTTCTCCGGCGTAGCACAGATACGCAGTATTTT. Amino acids: CASSLLLRRSTDTQYF.

The DNA of the CDR3 is TGCAGCGCTATAAGGTTTGCCGGATCCTACGAGCAGTACTTC. Translating it yields CSAIRFAGSYEQYF. The chain links TRBV29-1 to TRBJ2-7; no reliable D call. In germline, CDR1 is SQVTM, CDR2 ANQGSEA. Trimming removed 7 bases at V and 1 base at J, with 17 bases between. CDR3 length: 14 residues.

This clone was counted between two and nine times. The V call is TRBV30, the J call TRBJ1-2; D is unresolved. This CDR3 contains 11 residues. Germline V gene data show CDR1 as GTSNPN and CDR2 as SVGIG (reference sequence). The V end was cut by 2 bases, the J end by 8 bases, with 9 bases between. The CDR3 loop reads CAWSWGVGYTF. The CDR3 nucleotides read TGTGCCTGGAGTTGGGGTGTCGGCTACACCTTC.

V gene TRBV29-1 combines with J gene TRBJ1-1; no clear D. The germline V gene has CDR1 SQVTM and CDR2 ANQGSEA. Trimming removed 7 bases from V and 3 bases from J, with 15 bases in between. This CDR3 has 13 residues. The CDR3 spells CSAGEPGDTEAFF. The DNA for the CDR3 is TGCAGCGCCGGAGAGCCCGGCGACACTGAAGCTTTCTTT.

The J gene is TRBJ2-7, the V gene TRBV18; D not resolved. This CDR3 spans 13 amino acids. The V end was cut by 1 base, the J end by 3 bases, with 7 bases between. CDR1 and CDR2 from the germline V gene are KGHSH and LQKENI. DNA of the CDR3: TGTGCCAGCTCACCACTGGAAGTCTACGAGCAGTACTTC. This translates into CASSPLEVYEQYF.

V and J are TRBV9 and TRBJ2-5; TRBD1 is a possible D gene (6 bases). Germline CDR1 and CDR2: SGDLS and YYNGEE. The CDR3 contains 13 residues. V lost 3 bases to trimming and J lost 5 bases, with 11 bases between them. CDR3 nucleotides: TGTGCCAGCAGCGGAGGGGGTTCCGAGACCCAGTACTTC. Its protein product is CASSGGGSETQYF.

V gene TRBV18 combines with J gene TRBJ2-1; the D is unclear. Germline values: CDR1 KGHSH, CDR2 LQKENI. Trimming cost V 5 bases and J 8 bases, with 10 bases left between them. CDR3 size: 12 residues. In DNA, the CDR3 is TGTGCCAGCTCAGCCCTAGTGTATGAGCAGTTCTTC. Its translation is CASSALVYEQFF. Complete variable domain (other parts from reference TRBV18 and TRBJ2-1): NAGVMQNPRHLVRRRGQEARLRCSPMKGHSHVYWYRQLPEEGLKFMVYLQKENIIDESGMPKERFSAEFPKEGPSILRIQQVVRGDSAAYFCASSALVYEQFFGPGTRLTVL.

V and J are TRBV2 and TRBJ2-2, with a tentative D call TRBD2 (5 bases). The ends were cut back, 2 bases at V and 6 bases at J, with 7 bases in the middle. This CDR3 is 13 amino acids long. The germline CDR1 and CDR2 sequences are SNHLY and FYNNEI. The CDR3 spells CASSESGAGELFF. The CDR3 DNA reads as TGTGCCAGCAGTGAAAGCGGCGCCGGGGAGCTGTTTTTT.

This clone was counted only a few times. The chain employs TRBV5-1 and TRBJ2-2, with TRBD2 matching 8 bases. In germline, CDR1 is SGHRS, CDR2 YFSETQ. CDR3 size: 17 residues. J was trimmed by 2 bases and V by 0 bases; bases with no gene match: 6. This chain's CDR3 is CASSLDSAGGNTGELFF. CDR3 nucleotides: TGCGCCAGCAGCTTGGATTCTGCGGGGGGAAACACCGGGGAGCTGTTTTTT.

This sequence joins TRBV30 and TRBJ1-6; D call uncertain. The CDR3 spans 14 residues. V was clipped by 6 bases and J by 8 bases, with 17 bases between them. Per germline, CDR1 GTSNPN and CDR2 SVGIG (reference sequence). CDR3 nucleotides: TGTGCCTGTATAACAAGATTACGGGATTCACCCCTCCACTTT. It yields the protein CACITRLRDSPLHF.